The 10 T cell receptor beta chains given below trace back to one sample, sequenced in a study of blood T cell repertoires in COVID-19. Method: immunoSEQ multiplex PCR; TCRdb's copy keeps in-frame clones and lacks some. Of fewer than 200,000 clones in the sample, around four fifths were seen once. Sequenced input: peripheral blood. These receptors came from a woman aged 80 or over with COVID-19, enrolled during active disease.

The sample holds a few counts of this clone. J is TRBJ2-2 and V is TRBV10-2; D is undetermined. CDR1 is WSHSY, CDR2 SAAADI, per germline. This CDR3 spans 16 amino acids. V was shortened by 2 bases and J by 0 bases, with 10 bases between the two germline ends. The CDR3 coding sequence is TGCGCCAGCAGTGAGCCCAGACTGGCGAACACCGGGGAGCTGTTTTTT. Translating gives CASSEPRLANTGELFF.

The chain uses TRBV5-1 and TRBJ2-6, with 10 bases fitting TRBD1. The CDR3 spans 18 residues. Per the germline V gene, CDR1 is SGHRS and CDR2 is YFSETQ. J gave up 3 bases and V 4 bases, and 10 bases lay outside the gene matches. Here the CDR3 DNA reads TGCGCCAGCAGCAGTGACAGGGGGCAACTCTTTGGGGCCAACGTCCTGACTTTC. Encoded protein: CASSSDRGQLFGANVLTF.

This clone was picked up a small number of times. The rearrangement links TRBV4-1 to TRBJ2-2; 7 positions match TRBD2. CDR3 length: 16 residues. The germline gives CDR1 MGHRA, CDR2 YSYEKL. V lost 7 bases to trimming and J lost 5 bases; unmatched junction nucleotides: 13. This CDR3 reads CASMGASGLRTGELFF. CDR3 in DNA: TGCGCCAGCATGGGAGCTAGCGGCCTAAGGACCGGGGAGCTGTTTTTT.

V is TRBV27 and J is TRBJ2-6; no firm D call. The germline gives CDR1 MNHEY, CDR2 SMNVEV (reference sequence). V lost 5 bases and J 2 bases, leaving 7 bases between the germline ends. CDR3 size: 14 residues. This CDR3 is CASSLVAGANVLTF. In DNA form, the CDR3 reads TGTGCCAGCAGTCTAGTCGCTGGGGCCAACGTCCTGACTTTC.

The chain employs TRBV10-3 and TRBJ2-5, with D hard to call. The CDR3 is 13 amino acids. Per germline, CDR1 ENHRY and CDR2 SYGVKD. V was pared by 4 bases and J by 3 bases, with 9 bases between. The CDR3 DNA is TGTGCCATCAGTGTACCGGCGGAAGAGACCCAGTACTTC. This translates into CAISVPAEETQYF.

The chain uses TRBV5-4 and TRBJ2-5, with 7 bases fitting TRBD2. Trimming cost V 4 bases and J 1 base; bases outside gene matches: 7. The CDR3 length is 15 residues. Germline CDR1 is SGHNT and CDR2 is YYREEE (reference sequence). CDR3 residues: CASSPGGGLQETQYF. The CDR3 nucleotides are TGTGCCAGCAGCCCTGGGGGGGGACTCCAAGAGACCCAGTACTTC.

This chain links TRBV29-1 with TRBJ2-7; D might be TRBD1 (6 bases). This CDR3 has 12 amino acids. Trimming took 4 bases from V and 7 from J, leaving 14 bases between them. Per the germline V gene, CDR1 is SQVTM and CDR2 is ANQGSEA. CDR3 DNA: TGCAGCGTTGCACAGGGCGACGGGGAGCAGTACTTC. It codes for CSVAQGDGEQYF.

The chain uses TRBV20-1 and TRBJ1-5; maybe TRBD1 (5 bases). Germline CDR1 is DFQATT and CDR2 is SNEGSKA (reference sequence). The V end was cut by 3 bases, the J end by 7 bases, with 16 bases between. The CDR3 runs 14 residues. DNA for the CDR3: TGCAGTGCTAGTTTTCGTCAGGGTACCCAGCCCCAGCATTTT. This sequence encodes CSASFRQGTQPQHF.

This clone has a single count. The chain recombines TRBV30 with TRBJ2-1; 8 bases are a match to TRBD1. Germline-derived CDR1 and CDR2 are GTSNPN and SVGIG (reference sequence). The CDR3 runs to 14 residues. After removal of 6 bases from V and 1 base from J, the junction contained 5 bases not matched to a gene. CDR3: CACRTGMSYNEQFF. CDR3 nucleotides: TGTGCCTGCAGGACAGGGATGTCCTACAATGAGCAGTTCTTC. Based on the CDR3 plus reference TRBV30 and TRBJ2-1, the full variable domain is SQTIHQWPATLVQPVGSPLSLECTVEGTSNPNLYWYRQAAGRGLQLLFYSVGIGQISSEVPQNLSASRPQDRQFILSSKKLLLSDSGFYLCACRTGMSYNEQFFGPGTRLTVL.

The V gene is TRBV3-1 (or the pseudogene TRBV3-2), the J gene TRBJ1-2; 8 positions match TRBD1. With 1 base clipped from V and 4 bases from J, the junction kept 2 bases outside the gene matches. Germline V gives CDR1 LGHDT, CDR2 YNNKEL (reference sequence). The length of the CDR3 is 14 residues. The CDR3: CASSQGQGLYGYTF. The CDR3 nucleotides are TGTGCCAGCAGCCAAGGACAGGGGCTCTATGGCTACACCTTC.